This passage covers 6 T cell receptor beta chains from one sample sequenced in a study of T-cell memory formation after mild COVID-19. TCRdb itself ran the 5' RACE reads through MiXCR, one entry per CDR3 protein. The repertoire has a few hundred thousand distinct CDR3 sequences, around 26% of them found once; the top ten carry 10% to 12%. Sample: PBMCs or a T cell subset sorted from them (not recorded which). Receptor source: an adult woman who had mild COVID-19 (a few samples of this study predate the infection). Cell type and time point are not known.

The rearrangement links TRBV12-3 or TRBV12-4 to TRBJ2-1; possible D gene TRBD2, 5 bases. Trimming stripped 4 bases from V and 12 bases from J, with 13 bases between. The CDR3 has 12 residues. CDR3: CASSSLAIGQFF. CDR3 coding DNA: TGTGCCAGCAGTTCTCTAGCTATAGGGCAGTTCTTC.

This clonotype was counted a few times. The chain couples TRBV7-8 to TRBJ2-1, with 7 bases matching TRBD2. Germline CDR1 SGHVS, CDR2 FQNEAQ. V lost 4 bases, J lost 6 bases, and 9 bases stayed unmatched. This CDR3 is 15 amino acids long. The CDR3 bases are TGTGCCAGCAGCTATCAGGGAGGGCCCTCCAATGAGCAGTTCTTC. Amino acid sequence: CASSYQGGPSNEQFF.

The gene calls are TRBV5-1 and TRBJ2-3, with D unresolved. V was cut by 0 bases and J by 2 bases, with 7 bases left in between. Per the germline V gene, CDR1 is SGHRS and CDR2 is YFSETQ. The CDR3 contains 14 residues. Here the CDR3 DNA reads TGCGCCAGCAGCTTGGACGGCTACACAGATACGCAGTATTTT. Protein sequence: CASSLDGYTDTQYF.

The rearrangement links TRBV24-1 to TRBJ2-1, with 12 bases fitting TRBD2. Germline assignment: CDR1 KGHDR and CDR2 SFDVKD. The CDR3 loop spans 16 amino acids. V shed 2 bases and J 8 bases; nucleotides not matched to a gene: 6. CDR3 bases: TGTGCCACCAGTGATTCCGGACTAGCGGGAAATGATGAGCAGTTCTTC. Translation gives CATSDSGLAGNDEQFF.

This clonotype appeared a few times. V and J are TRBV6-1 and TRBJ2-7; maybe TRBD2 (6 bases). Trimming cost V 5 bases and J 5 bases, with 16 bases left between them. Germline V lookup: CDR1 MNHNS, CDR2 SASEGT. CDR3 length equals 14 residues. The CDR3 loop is CASSFGTPMDEQYF. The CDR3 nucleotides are TGTGCCAGCAGTTTCGGGACTCCCATGGACGAGCAGTACTTC.

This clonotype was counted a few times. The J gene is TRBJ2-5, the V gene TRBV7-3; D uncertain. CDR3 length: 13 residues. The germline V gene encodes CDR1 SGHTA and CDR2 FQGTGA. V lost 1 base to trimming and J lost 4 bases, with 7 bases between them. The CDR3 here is CASSLNRRETQYF. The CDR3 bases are TGTGCCAGCAGCTTAAATAGGCGAGAGACCCAGTACTTC.